These 3 T cell receptor beta chains came from one sample sequenced in a study of T-cell memory formation after mild COVID-19. MiXCR, applied by TCRdb to the 5' RACE reads, yields one record per CDR3 protein. Among 280,000 or so distinct CDR3 sequences listed, under 8.5% were seen once. The source material was PBMCs or a T cell subset sorted from them (not recorded which). These receptors came from a man aged 18 to 30 who had mild COVID-19 (a few samples of this study predate the infection). Cell type and time point are not known.

This clonotype was seen ten or more times. This chain joins TRBV5-1 and TRBJ2-1; 11 positions agree with TRBD2. The trim removed 4 bases at V and 7 bases at J, leaving 7 bases unmatched. This CDR3 is 15 amino acids long. In germline, CDR1 is SGHRS, CDR2 YFSETQ. The CDR3 nucleotides are TGCGCCAGCAGCATGCTAGCGGGGGGCGAGAATGAGCAGTTCTTC. This gives the protein CASSMLAGGENEQFF.

The genes are TRBV27 and TRBJ2-1; 10 bases line up with TRBD2. The CDR3 has 15 amino acids. The junction had 9 bases not matched to a gene; V was cut back by 8 bases and J by 5 bases. The germline CDR1 and CDR2 sequences are MNHEY and SMNVEV (reference sequence). The CDR3 nucleotides read TGTGCCAGCTCGTTTGCGAGCGGGGGGGACAATGAGCAGTTCTTC. It translates to CASSFASGGDNEQFF.

This clonotype was detected ten times or more. CDR3 sequence (DNA): TGTGCCAGCAGCTTGGGGGGCCCCTACAATGAGCAGTTCTTC. This encodes CASSLGGPYNEQFF. The chain joins TRBV5-5 to TRBJ2-1, with D maybe TRBD1 (5 bases). Germline V gene sequence: CDR1 SGHKS, CDR2 YYEKEE (reference sequence). The CDR3 runs 14 residues. Trimming removed 0 bases from V and 2 bases from J, with 6 bases in between. The full variable domain, rest sourced from reference TRBV5-5 and TRBJ2-1, is DAGVTQSPTHLIKTRGQQVTLRCSPISGHKSVSWYQQVLGQGPQFIFQYYEKEERGRGNFPDRFSARQFPNYSSELNVNALLLGDSALYLCASSLGGPYNEQFFGPGTRLTVL.